Each of the 5 T cell receptor beta chains below was sequenced from the same sample in a study of T cells in women clearing cervical HPV infection. Assay used: immunoSEQ multiplex PCR; TCRdb lists only in-frame clones, some missing. This repertoire includes approximately 49,000 clones. The sequencing input was blood buffy coat. The receptors stem from a woman aged 18-70 years with a cervical HPV16 infection that either progressed to CIN3+ or cleared (not recorded which).

About this clone itself: The read finishes 3 residues shy of the CDR3 end, and the germline J gene is used to complete it. V gene TRBV6-4 combines with J gene TRBJ1-1; the D gene is possibly TRBD1 (5 bases). The CDR3 loop spans 11 amino acids. Germline V gene data show CDR1 as MRHNA and CDR2 as SNTAGT. The sequenced part of the CDR3 DNA is TGTGCCAGCAGGGGGGGAGAGGAA. Its protein product is CASRGGEE. The whole CDR3 protein is CASRGGEEAFF.

CDR3 DNA, as far as it was read: TGTGCTAGTTCGACGGGGAGGTTCGGGGAGACC. Translated: CASSTGRFGET. The whole CDR3 sequence reads CASSTGRFGETQYF. The V gene is TRBV12-5, the J gene TRBJ2-5; the D gene is possibly TRBD2 (6 bases). Read sequence stops 3 residues before the CDR3 end, and the germline J gene provides the missing end. The germline V and J ends were trimmed by 8 bases and 5 bases, with 18 bases remaining between them. Germline V gives CDR1 LGHNT, CDR2 FRNRAP. The CDR3 is made up of 14 amino acids.

Comments on this clone: The read ends 3 residues before the CDR3 terminus; that terminus is restored from the germline J gene. This chain links TRBV20-1 with TRBJ2-5; TRBD2 agrees at 8 bases. The CDR3 length is 18 residues. The V gene end was trimmed by 0 bases and the J gene end by 1 base; junction bases not matched to a gene: 13. Germline V gene data show CDR1 as DFQATT and CDR2 as SNEGSKA (reference sequence). The covered CDR3 bases are TGCAGTGCTAGAGATTTGGAGTGGGGTAGCGGGACCCAAGAGACC. Its protein is CSARDLEWGSGTQET. The CDR3 as a whole reads CSARDLEWGSGTQETQYF.

Concerning this clone: Read coverage stops 3 residues before the CDR3 terminus; the germline J gene supplies the remainder. The chain uses TRBV6-2 or TRBV6-3 and TRBJ2-7; 14 nucleotides align to TRBD2. CDR3 length: 17 amino acids. V was pared by 6 bases and J by 0 bases, with 7 bases of the junction left unmatched. In germline, CDR1 is MNHEY, CDR2 SVGEGT. This chain's CDR3 is CASSHGTSGGLSYEQYF. CDR3 DNA (partial): TGTGCCAGCAGCCACGGGACTAGCGGGGGCCTCTCCTACGAG.

Comment on this clone: The read ends 3 residues early relative to the CDR3; the germline J gene fills the gap. The V and J genes are TRBV20-1 and TRBJ1-6; possible D gene TRBD1, 6 bases. Trimming pared 2 bases from V and 7 bases from J, leaving 12 bases between. The CDR3 extends over 14 amino acids. CDR1 DFQATT and CDR2 SNEGSKA come from the germline V gene (reference sequence). The covered CDR3 bases are TGCAGTGCTAGATCCGGGACAACCAATTCACCC. As protein: CSARSGTTNSP. The full-length CDR3 reads as CSARSGTTNSPLHF.